The 7 T cell receptor beta chains reported below all come from one sample, sequenced in a study of blood T cell repertoires in COVID-19. Sequencing was performed with immunoSEQ multiplex PCR; in TCRdb, only in-frame clones are kept and a portion is missing. The sample lists 150,000 to 200,000 clones, about 88% occurring once. Sequences were obtained from peripheral blood. The source of these receptors is a woman of 80 years or more in a cohort sampled during active or convalescent COVID-19.

This sequence joins TRBV30 and TRBJ1-1; D is perhaps TRBD1 (5 bases). V shed 3 bases and J shed 1 base, with 15 bases lying between them. CDR3 size: 15 residues. Germline-derived CDR1 and CDR2 are GTSNPN and SVGIG (reference sequence). CDR3 nucleotides: TGTGCCTGGAGGGTTAGAAGGGGTTCGAACACTGAAGCTTTCTTT. It yields the protein CAWRVRRGSNTEAFF.

The chain links TRBV7-8 to TRBJ1-3; TRBD1 matches 8 bases. Trimming took 5 bases from V and 5 from J; bases not matched to a gene: 8. The CDR3 spans 15 residues. Germline V gene sequence: CDR1 SGHVS, CDR2 FQNEAQ. The CDR3 DNA reads as TGTGCCAGCAGCCAGATCCAGGGGGCGAGAAACACCATATATTTT. The encoded protein is CASSQIQGARNTIYF.

The chain employs TRBV4-3 and TRBJ1-3, with 7 positions matching TRBD1. The germline V gene has CDR1 LGHNA and CDR2 YSLEER. V dropped 1 base and J dropped 1; count of bases not matched to a gene: 4. The CDR3 covers 16 residues. Here the CDR3 reads CASSQVPGQSGNTIYF. CDR3 bases: TGCGCCAGCAGCCAAGTCCCGGGACAGTCTGGAAACACCATATATTTT.

The V call is TRBV10-3, the J call TRBJ1-5; 10 bases line up with TRBD1. The CDR3 is 14 amino acids. Losses at the gene ends were 6 bases for V and 4 bases for J; bases not matched to a gene: 3. Per germline, CDR1 ENHRY and CDR2 SYGVKD. The CDR3 DNA sequence: TGTGCCATCAGCCCGGGACAGGGGAATCAGCCCCAGCATTTT. Amino acid sequence: CAISPGQGNQPQHF.

The chain carries TRBV3-1 (or the pseudogene TRBV3-2) and TRBJ1-1; D is perhaps TRBD1 (6 bases). CDR1 is LGHDT and CDR2 is YNNKEL in the germline V gene (reference sequence). This CDR3 spans 15 amino acids. V dropped 0 bases and J dropped 5 bases, with 13 bases sitting between them. CDR3 in DNA: TGTGCCAGCAGCCAAGATTTGTTGGGGGCGACTGAAGCTTTCTTT. Protein: CASSQDLLGATEAFF.

The rearrangement joins TRBV7-2 to TRBJ1-6; TRBD1 matches at 7 bases. This CDR3 spans 14 amino acids. V lost 3 bases to trimming and J lost 9 bases; unmatched junction nucleotides: 5. Germline V gene data show CDR1 as SGHTA and CDR2 as FQGNSA. The CDR3 bases are TGTGCCAGCAGCTTCGGCCAGGGGGGTTCACCCCTCCACTTT. It translates to CASSFGQGGSPLHF. The whole variable domain, remainder taken from reference TRBV7-2 and TRBJ1-6, is GAGVSQSPSNKVTEKGKDVELRCDPISGHTALYWYRQSLGQGLEFLIYFQGNSAPDKSGLPSDRFSAERTGGSVSTLTIQRTQQEDSAVYLCASSFGQGGSPLHFGNGTRLTVT.

This rearrangement joins TRBV29-1 to TRBJ1-1; possible D gene TRBD1, 5 bases. The CDR3 covers 13 residues. CDR1 SQVTM and CDR2 ANQGSEA come from the germline V gene. With 8 bases removed from V and 5 bases from J, the gap between germline ends came to 18 bases. The CDR3 DNA sequence: TGCAGCTCCCGAGCAGGGATCGGGACTGAAGCTTTCTTT. Its translation: CSSRAGIGTEAFF.